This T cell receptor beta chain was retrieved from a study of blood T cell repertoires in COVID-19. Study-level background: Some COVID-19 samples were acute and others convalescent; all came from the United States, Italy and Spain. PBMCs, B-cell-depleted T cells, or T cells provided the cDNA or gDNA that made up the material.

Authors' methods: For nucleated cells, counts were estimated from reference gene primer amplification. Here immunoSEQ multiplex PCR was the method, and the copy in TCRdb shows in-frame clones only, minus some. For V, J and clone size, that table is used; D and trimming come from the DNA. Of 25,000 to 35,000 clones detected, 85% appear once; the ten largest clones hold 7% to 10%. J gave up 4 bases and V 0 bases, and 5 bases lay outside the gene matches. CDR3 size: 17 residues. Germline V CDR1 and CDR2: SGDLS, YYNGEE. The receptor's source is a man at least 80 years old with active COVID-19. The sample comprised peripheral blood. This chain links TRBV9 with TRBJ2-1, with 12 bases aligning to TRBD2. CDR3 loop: CASSVGTLAGGYNEQFF. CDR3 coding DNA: TGTGCCAGCAGCGTAGGGACACTAGCGGGGGGATACAATGAGCAGTTCTTC.